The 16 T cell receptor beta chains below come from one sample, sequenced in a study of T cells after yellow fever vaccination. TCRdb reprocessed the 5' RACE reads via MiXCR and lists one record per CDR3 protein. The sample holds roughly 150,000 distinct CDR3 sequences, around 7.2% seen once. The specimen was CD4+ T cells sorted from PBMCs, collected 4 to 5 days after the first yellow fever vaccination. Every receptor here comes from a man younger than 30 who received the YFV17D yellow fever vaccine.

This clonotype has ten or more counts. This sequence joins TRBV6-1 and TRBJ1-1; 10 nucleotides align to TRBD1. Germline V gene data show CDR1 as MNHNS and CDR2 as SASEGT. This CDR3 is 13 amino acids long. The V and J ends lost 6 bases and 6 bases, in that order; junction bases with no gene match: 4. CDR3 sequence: CASSGQGGAEAFF. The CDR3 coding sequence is TGTGCCAGCAGCGGACAGGGGGGAGCTGAAGCTTTCTTT.

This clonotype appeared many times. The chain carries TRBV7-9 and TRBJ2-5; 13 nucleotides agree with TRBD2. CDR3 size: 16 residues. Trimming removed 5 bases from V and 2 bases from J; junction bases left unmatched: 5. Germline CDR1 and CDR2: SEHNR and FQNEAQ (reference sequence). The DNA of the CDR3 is TGTGCCAGCAGCACGGGACTAGCGGGGCCTCAAGAGACCCAGTACTTC. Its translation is CASSTGLAGPQETQYF.

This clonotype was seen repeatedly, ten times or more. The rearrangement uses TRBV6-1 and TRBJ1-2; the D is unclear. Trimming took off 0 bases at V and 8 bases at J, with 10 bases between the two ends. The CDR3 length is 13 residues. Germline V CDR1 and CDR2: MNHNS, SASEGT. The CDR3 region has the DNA TGTGCCAGCAGTGAAGCAATTAAGGAGGGCTACACCTTC. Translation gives CASSEAIKEGYTF.

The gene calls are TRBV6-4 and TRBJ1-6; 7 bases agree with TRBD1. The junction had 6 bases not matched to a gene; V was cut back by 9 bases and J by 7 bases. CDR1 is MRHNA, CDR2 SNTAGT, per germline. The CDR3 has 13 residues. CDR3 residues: CASAGTVNSPLHF. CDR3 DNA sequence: TGTGCCAGTGCCGGGACAGTGAATTCACCCCTCCACTTT.

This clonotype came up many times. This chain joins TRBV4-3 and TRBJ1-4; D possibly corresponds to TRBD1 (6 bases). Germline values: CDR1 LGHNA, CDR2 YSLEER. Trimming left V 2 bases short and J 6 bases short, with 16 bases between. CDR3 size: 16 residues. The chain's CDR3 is CASSQFYRVKDEKLFF. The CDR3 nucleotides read TGCGCCAGCAGCCAATTTTACAGGGTAAAGGATGAAAAACTGTTTTTT.

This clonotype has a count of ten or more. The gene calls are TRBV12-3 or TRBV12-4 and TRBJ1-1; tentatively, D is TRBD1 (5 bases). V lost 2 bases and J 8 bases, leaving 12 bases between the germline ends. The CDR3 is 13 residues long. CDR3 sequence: CASSLIREGEAFF. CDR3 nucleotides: TGTGCCAGCAGTTTAATCCGGGAGGGGGAAGCTTTCTTT.

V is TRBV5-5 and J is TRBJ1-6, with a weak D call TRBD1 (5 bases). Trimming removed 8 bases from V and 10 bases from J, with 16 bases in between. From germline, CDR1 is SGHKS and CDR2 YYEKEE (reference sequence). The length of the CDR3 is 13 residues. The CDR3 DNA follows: TGTGCCAGTGGGGGGGGACCCGAGTCACCCCTCCACTTT. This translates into CASGGGPESPLHF.

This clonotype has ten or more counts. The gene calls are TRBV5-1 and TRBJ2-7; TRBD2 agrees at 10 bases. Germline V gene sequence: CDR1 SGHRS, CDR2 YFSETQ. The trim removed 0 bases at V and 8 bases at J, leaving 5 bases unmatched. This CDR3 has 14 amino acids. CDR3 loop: CASSLELAGGKQYV. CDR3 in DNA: TGCGCCAGCAGCTTGGAATTAGCGGGGGGAAAGCAGTACGTC.

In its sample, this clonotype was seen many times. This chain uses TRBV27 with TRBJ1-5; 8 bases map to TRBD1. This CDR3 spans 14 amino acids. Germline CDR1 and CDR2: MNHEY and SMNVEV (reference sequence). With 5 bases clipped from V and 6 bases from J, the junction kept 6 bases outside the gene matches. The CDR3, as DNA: TGTGCCAGCAGTCCGATACAGGGGGGTCAGCCCCAGCATTTT. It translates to CASSPIQGGQPQHF.

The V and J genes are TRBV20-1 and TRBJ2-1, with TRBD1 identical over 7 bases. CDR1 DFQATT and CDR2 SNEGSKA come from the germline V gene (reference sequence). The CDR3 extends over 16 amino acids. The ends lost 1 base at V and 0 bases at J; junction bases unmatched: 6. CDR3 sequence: CSARGATGDSYNEQFF. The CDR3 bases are TGCAGTGCTAGAGGGGCCACAGGGGACTCCTACAATGAGCAGTTCTTC.

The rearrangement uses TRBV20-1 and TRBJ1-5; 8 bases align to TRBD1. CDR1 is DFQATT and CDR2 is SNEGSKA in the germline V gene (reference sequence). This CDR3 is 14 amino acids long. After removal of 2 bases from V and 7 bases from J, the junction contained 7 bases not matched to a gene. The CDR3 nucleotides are TGCAGTGCTAGACGGCAGGGGGCACGGCAGCCCCAGCATTTT. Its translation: CSARRQGARQPQHF.

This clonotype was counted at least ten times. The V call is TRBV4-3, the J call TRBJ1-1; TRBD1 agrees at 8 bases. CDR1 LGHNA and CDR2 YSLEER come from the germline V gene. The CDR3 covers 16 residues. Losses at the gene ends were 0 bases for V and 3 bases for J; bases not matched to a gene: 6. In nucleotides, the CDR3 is TGCGCCAGCAGCCAAGAGATAACAGGGGGATACACTGAAGCTTTCTTT. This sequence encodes CASSQEITGGYTEAFF.

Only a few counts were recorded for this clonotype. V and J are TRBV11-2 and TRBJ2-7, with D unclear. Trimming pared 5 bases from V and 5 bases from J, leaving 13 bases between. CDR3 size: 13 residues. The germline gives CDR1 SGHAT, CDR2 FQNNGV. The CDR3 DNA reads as TGTGCCAGCAGCGTCCAGCGTACGCACGAGCAGTACGTC. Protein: CASSVQRTHEQYV.

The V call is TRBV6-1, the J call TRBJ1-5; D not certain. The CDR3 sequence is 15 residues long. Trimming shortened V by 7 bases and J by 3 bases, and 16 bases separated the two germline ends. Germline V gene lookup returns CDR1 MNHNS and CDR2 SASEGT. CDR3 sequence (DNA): TGTGCCAGCACAGGTGCTACCAATTTCAATCAGCCCCAGCATTTT. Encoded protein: CASTGATNFNQPQHF.

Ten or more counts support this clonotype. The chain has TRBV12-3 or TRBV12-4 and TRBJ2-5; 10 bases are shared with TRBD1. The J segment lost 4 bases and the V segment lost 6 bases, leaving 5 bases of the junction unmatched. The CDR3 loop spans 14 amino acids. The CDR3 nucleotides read TGTGCCAGCAGCCGGACAGGGGGGGGAGAGACCCAGTACTTC. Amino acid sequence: CASSRTGGGETQYF.

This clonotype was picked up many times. In DNA form, the CDR3 reads TGTGCCAGCAGTGAGGGTCTTGGCAGGGATGCGTTCTTC. This codes for CASSEGLGRDAFF. The rearrangement uses TRBV6-1 and TRBJ2-1; a weak D match, TRBD1 (5 bases). This CDR3 has 13 residues. Germline V lookup: CDR1 MNHNS, CDR2 SASEGT. Trimming left V 3 bases short and J 15 bases short, with 18 bases between.